The 24 T cell receptor beta chains given below trace back to one sample, sequenced in a study of OX40 agonist ivuxolimab in advanced cancers. The data were produced by immunoSEQ multiplex PCR, yet TCRdb's version contains in-frame clones alone and is incomplete. The table shows approximately 70,000 clones, with around 88% occurring only once. The sample was CD4+ or CD8+ T cells sorted from blood, taken in a trial of the OX40 agonist ivuxolimab. These receptors came from an adult with an advanced solid tumor such as melanoma, head and neck, liver or kidney cancer.

This chain connects TRBV27 to TRBJ2-1; D remains unclear. Trimming took off 2 bases at V and 6 bases at J, with 8 bases between the two ends. Germline V lookup: CDR1 MNHEY, CDR2 SMNVEV (reference sequence). The length of the CDR3 is 13 residues. CDR3 bases: TGTGCCAGCAGTTTAAGTTCTTTCAATGAGCAGTTCTTC. Amino acid sequence: CASSLSSFNEQFF.

This chain connects TRBV28 to TRBJ2-1; possible D gene TRBD2, 5 bases. V was cut by 7 bases and J by 10 bases, with 11 bases left in between. CDR1 and CDR2 from the germline V gene are MDHEN and SYDVKM. The CDR3 loop spans 11 amino acids. The CDR3 spells CASKTRGEQFF. The CDR3 nucleotides read TGTGCCAGCAAAACCCGAGGGGAGCAGTTCTTC.

The chain is built from TRBV6-5 and TRBJ1-1; TRBD1 agrees at 7 bases. In germline, CDR1 is MNHEY, CDR2 SVGAGI. V lost 2 bases and J lost 6; bases outside the gene matches: 0. This CDR3 has 12 amino acids. The CDR3 loop reads CASSYTGAEAFF. CDR3 DNA sequence: TGTGCCAGCAGTTACACAGGGGCTGAAGCTTTCTTT.

The rearrangement uses TRBV7-9 and TRBJ2-5; D is undetermined. Germline V gives CDR1 SEHNR, CDR2 FQNEAQ (reference sequence). The length of the CDR3 is 14 residues. V was shortened by 1 base and J by 1 base, with 7 bases between the two germline ends. The CDR3 is CASSLVQVQETQYF. As DNA, the CDR3 is TGTGCCAGCAGCTTAGTCCAGGTCCAAGAGACCCAGTACTTC.

In this sample, this clone turned up a few times. J is TRBJ2-3 and V is TRBV7-8; 7 bases align to TRBD2. The trim removed 5 bases at V and 10 bases at J, leaving 9 bases unmatched. The CDR3 runs 13 residues. CDR1 is SGHVS, CDR2 FQNEAQ, per germline. The CDR3 reads CASSKTGLGAQYF. As DNA, the CDR3 is TGTGCCAGCAGCAAAACAGGACTAGGCGCGCAGTATTTT. Together with reference TRBV7-8 and TRBJ2-3, the CDR3 gives the full variable domain: GAGVSQSPRYKVAKRGQDVALRCDPISGHVSLFWYQQALGQGPEFLTYFQNEAQLDKSGLPSDRFFAERPEGSVSTLKIQRTQQEDSAVYLCASSKTGLGAQYFGPGTRLTVL.

The chain is built from TRBV13 and TRBJ1-1; D is possibly TRBD1 (6 bases). The ends were cut back, 4 bases at V and 2 bases at J, with 11 bases in the middle. Germline V lookup: CDR1 PRHDT, CDR2 FYEKMQ (reference sequence). The CDR3 loop spans 14 amino acids. The CDR3 DNA reads as TGTGCCAGCAGCTCTTCGACAGGCAACACTGAAGCTTTCTTT. Translation: CASSSSTGNTEAFF.

V usage is TRBV19 and J usage is TRBJ2-2, with TRBD1 as a possible D gene (6 bases). The CDR3 has 13 amino acids. The V gene lost 7 bases and the J gene lost 5 bases, with 11 bases spanning the gap. Germline lookup yields CDR1 LNHDA and CDR2 SQIVND (reference sequence). CDR3 nucleotide sequence: TGTGCCAGTACCAGGGGCGGTACCGGGGAGCTGTTTTTT. It specifies CASTRGGTGELFF.

The gene calls are TRBV5-1 and TRBJ2-1; 10 bases map to TRBD1. V lost 5 bases, J lost 7 bases, and 12 bases stayed unmatched. Germline V gives CDR1 SGHRS, CDR2 YFSETQ. The CDR3 totals 16 residues. The CDR3 region is CASSPNAGQGRNEQFF. In nucleotides, the CDR3 is TGCGCCAGCAGTCCCAATGCGGGACAGGGGCGTAATGAGCAGTTCTTC.

The chain has TRBV5-4 and TRBJ1-1; 8 bases match TRBD1. The CDR3 consists of 11 residues. Germline V gives CDR1 SGHNT, CDR2 YYREEE (reference sequence). V was clipped by 2 bases and J by 13 bases; unmatched bases: 4. DNA of the CDR3: TGTGCCAGCAGCTTAGGACAGGGTGTTTTCTTT. It specifies CASSLGQGVFF. The full variable domain, with the rest looked up from reference TRBV5-4 and TRBJ1-1, is ETGVTQSPTHLIKTRGQQVTLRCSSQSGHNTVSWYQQALGQGPQFIFQYYREEENGRGNFPPRFSGLQFPNYSSELNVNALELDDSALYLCASSLGQGVFFGQGTRLTVV.

This chain connects TRBV19 to TRBJ2-1; D remains ambiguous. Germline V lookup: CDR1 LNHDA, CDR2 SQIVND (reference sequence). The germline V and J ends were trimmed by 5 bases and 8 bases, with 19 bases remaining between them. CDR3 size: 15 residues. The CDR3 spells CASSPPRPSRDEQFF. The CDR3 DNA follows: TGTGCCAGTAGTCCCCCCCGGCCGTCAAGGGATGAGCAGTTCTTC.

The chain combines TRBV7-6 with TRBJ2-1; no clear D. CDR1 is SGHVS, CDR2 FNYEAQ, per germline. CDR3 length: 13 amino acids. Trimming took 5 bases from V and 1 from J, leaving 6 bases between them. The CDR3 is CASSPGSYNEQFF. Written as DNA, the CDR3 is TGTGCCAGCAGCCCCGGGTCCTACAATGAGCAGTTCTTC. Full variable domain (missing parts from reference TRBV7-6 and TRBJ2-1): GAGVSQSPRYKVTKRGQDVALRCDPISGHVSLYWYRQALGQGPEFLTYFNYEAQQDKSGLPNDRFSAERPEGSISTLTIQRTEQRDSAMYRCASSPGSYNEQFFGPGTRLTVL.

Only a few counts were recorded for this clone. The CDR3 here is CASSQFKVDDGYTF. In nucleotides, the CDR3 is TGTGCCAGCAGCCAGTTCAAAGTCGACGATGGCTACACCTTC. The rearrangement uses TRBV14 and TRBJ1-2; D not resolved. Germline V gene lookup returns CDR1 SGHDN and CDR2 FVKESK. The CDR3 is 14 residues long. Trimming cost V 3 bases and J 6 bases, with 14 bases left between them.

The genes are TRBV6-5 and TRBJ1-1; D gene uncertain. CDR3 size: 11 residues. The V end lost 7 bases, the J end lost 6 bases, and 9 bases lay between the germline ends. Germline-derived CDR1 and CDR2 are MNHEY and SVGAGI. In DNA form, the CDR3 reads TGTGCCAGCATCCTCGGCTCTGAAGCTTTCTTT. It encodes CASILGSEAFF.

The chain is built from TRBV7-8 and TRBJ1-1; TRBD1 might be the D (6 bases). The CDR3 spans 14 residues. V dropped 5 bases and J dropped 1 base, with 11 bases sitting between them. In germline, CDR1 is SGHVS, CDR2 FQNEAQ. CDR3 residues: CASSPRGGNTEAFF. DNA for the CDR3: TGTGCCAGCAGCCCTAGAGGGGGGAACACTGAAGCTTTCTTT.

The chain recombines TRBV7-2 with TRBJ1-5; D perhaps matches TRBD1 (5 bases). Germline V gives CDR1 SGHTA, CDR2 FQGNSA. V lost 0 bases to trimming and J lost 5 bases, with 14 bases between them. This CDR3 is 16 amino acids long. The CDR3 DNA is TGTGCCAGCAGCTTAGCTCCCGGGACTATCGATCAGCCCCAGCATTTT. Translated, it gives CASSLAPGTIDQPQHF.

J is TRBJ2-3 and V is TRBV7-2, with D unresolved. Germline CDR1 SGHTA, CDR2 FQGNSA. The CDR3 loop spans 11 amino acids. The V end lost 2 bases, the J end lost 8 bases, and 5 bases lay between the germline ends. CDR3 in amino acids: CASSLSGTQYF. CDR3 in DNA: TGTGCCAGCAGCTTATCCGGTACGCAGTATTTT.

The chain combines TRBV19 with TRBJ2-5; D is possibly TRBD1 or TRBD2 (6 bases each). The J call is uncertain, as TRBJ2-7 better fits the DNA end. The germline V gene encodes CDR1 LNHDA and CDR2 SQIVND (reference sequence). The CDR3 extends over 15 amino acids. CDR3 nucleotides: TGTGCCAGTAGTATAGGGGGGGCCGATGCATACGAGCAGTACTTC. This codes for CASSIGGADAYEQYF.

This chain uses TRBV6-5 with TRBJ1-2; D call uncertain. The V end was cut by 7 bases, the J end by 3 bases, with 12 bases between. Germline CDR1 reads MNHEY; CDR2 reads SVGAGI. The CDR3 covers 13 residues. The CDR3 spells CASMSLEDYGYTF. CDR3 nucleotides: TGTGCCAGCATGAGTCTCGAGGACTATGGCTACACCTTC.

This chain joins TRBV5-8 and TRBJ2-1, with D unclear. Per germline, CDR1 SGHTS and CDR2 YDEGEE. Trimming shortened V by 5 bases and J by 8 bases, and 11 bases separated the two germline ends. CDR3 length: 12 residues. CDR3 coding DNA: TGTGCCAGCAGTCTTGGAAGGGATGAGCAGTTCTTC. It yields the protein CASSLGRDEQFF.

The chain employs TRBV19 and TRBJ2-5; the D is unclear. The CDR3 is 13 amino acids. The ends were cut back, 5 bases at V and 4 bases at J, with 11 bases in the middle. The germline V gene has CDR1 LNHDA and CDR2 SQIVND (reference sequence). Here the CDR3 reads CASSDRPRETQYF. CDR3 bases: TGTGCCAGTAGTGACCGACCGAGAGAGACCCAGTACTTC.

V and J are TRBV5-5 and TRBJ1-1, with no clear D. CDR1 SGHKS and CDR2 YYEKEE come from the germline V gene (reference sequence). V was pared by 2 bases and J by 0 bases, with 11 bases between. The CDR3 has 15 amino acids. The CDR3 loop is CASSFNFLMNTEAFF. The CDR3 bases are TGTGCCAGCAGCTTTAACTTCCTGATGAACACTGAAGCTTTCTTT.

The J gene is TRBJ1-3, the V gene TRBV5-6; D remains unclear. Trimming shortened V by 3 bases and J by 4 bases, and 2 bases separated the two germline ends. This CDR3 is 11 amino acids long. Germline V gives CDR1 SGHDT, CDR2 YYEEEE. CDR3 nucleotide sequence: TGTGCCAGCAGCTACGGAAACACCATATATTTT. Translation: CASSYGNTIYF.

A single count supports this clone. V usage is TRBV12-5 and J usage is TRBJ2-1, with D unresolved. V was clipped by 7 bases and J by 1 base, with 2 bases between them. Germline V gene lookup returns CDR1 LGHNT and CDR2 FRNRAP. This CDR3 comprises 11 residues. The CDR3 sequence is CASASYNEQFF. The DNA for the CDR3 is TGTGCTAGTGCTTCCTACAATGAGCAGTTCTTC.

The V call is TRBV19, the J call TRBJ1-6; no reliable D call. V shed 5 bases and J shed 3 bases, with 14 bases lying between them. Per germline, CDR1 LNHDA and CDR2 SQIVND (reference sequence). The CDR3 extends over 16 amino acids. The CDR3 bases are TGTGCCAGTAGTCCAGGCAGGAGGTTCTATAATTCACCCCTCCACTTT. Its protein is CASSPGRRFYNSPLHF. Based on the CDR3 plus reference TRBV19 and TRBJ1-6, the full variable domain is DGGITQSPKYLFRKEGQNVTLSCEQNLNHDAMYWYRQDPGQGLRLIYYSQIVNDFQKGDIAEGYSVSREKKESFPLTVTSAQKNPTAFYLCASSPGRRFYNSPLHFGNGTRLTVT.